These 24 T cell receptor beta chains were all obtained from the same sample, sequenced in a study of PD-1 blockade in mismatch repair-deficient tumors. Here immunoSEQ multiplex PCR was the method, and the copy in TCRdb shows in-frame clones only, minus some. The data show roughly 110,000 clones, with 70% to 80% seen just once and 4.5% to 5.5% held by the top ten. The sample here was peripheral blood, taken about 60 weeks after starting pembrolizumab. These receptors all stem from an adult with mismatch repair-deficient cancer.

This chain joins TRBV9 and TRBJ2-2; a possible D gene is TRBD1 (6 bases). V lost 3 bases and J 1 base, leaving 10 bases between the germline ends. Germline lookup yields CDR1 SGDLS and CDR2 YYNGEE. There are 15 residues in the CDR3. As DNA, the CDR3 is TGTGCCAGCAGCGCAAGGACAGTGAACACCGGGGAGCTGTTTTTT. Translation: CASSARTVNTGELFF.

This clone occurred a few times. The CDR3 coding sequence is TGCGCCAGCAGCTTTGGGACAGGGAATCAGCCCCAGCATTTT. The encoded protein is CASSFGTGNQPQHF. V is TRBV5-1 and J is TRBJ1-5, with 9 bases matching TRBD1. This CDR3 is built from 14 residues. V lost 2 bases, J lost 4 bases, and 1 base stayed unmatched. Germline values: CDR1 SGHRS, CDR2 YFSETQ.

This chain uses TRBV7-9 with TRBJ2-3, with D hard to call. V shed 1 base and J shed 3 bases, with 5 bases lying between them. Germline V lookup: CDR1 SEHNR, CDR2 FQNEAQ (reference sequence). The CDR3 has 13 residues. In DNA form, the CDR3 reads TGTGCCAGCAGCTTAGATTGGACAGATACGCAGTATTTT. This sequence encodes CASSLDWTDTQYF. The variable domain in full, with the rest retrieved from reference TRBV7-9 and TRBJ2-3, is DTGVSQNPRHKITKRGQNVTFRCDPISEHNRLYWYRQTLGQGPEFLTYFQNEAQLEKSRLLSDRFSAERPKGSFSTLEIQRTEQGDSAMYLCASSLDWTDTQYFGPGTRLTVL.

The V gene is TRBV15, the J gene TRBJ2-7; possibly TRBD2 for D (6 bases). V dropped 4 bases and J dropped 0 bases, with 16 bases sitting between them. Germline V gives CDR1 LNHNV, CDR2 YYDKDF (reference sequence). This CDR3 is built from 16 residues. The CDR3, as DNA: TGTGCCACCAGCAAGGGGCTTCTAGCGAGCTCCTACGAGCAGTACTTC. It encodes CATSKGLLASSYEQYF.

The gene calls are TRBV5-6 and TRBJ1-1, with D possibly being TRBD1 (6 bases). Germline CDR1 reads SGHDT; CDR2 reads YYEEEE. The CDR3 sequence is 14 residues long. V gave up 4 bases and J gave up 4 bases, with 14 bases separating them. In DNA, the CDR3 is TGTGCCAGCAGCCCACCAACAGGGCTCACTGAAGCTTTCTTT. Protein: CASSPPTGLTEAFF.

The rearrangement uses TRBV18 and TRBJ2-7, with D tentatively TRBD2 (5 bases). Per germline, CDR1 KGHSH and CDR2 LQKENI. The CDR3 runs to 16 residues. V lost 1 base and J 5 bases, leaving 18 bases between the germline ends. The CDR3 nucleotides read TGTGCCAGCTCACCACTGGTGTCTAAGGCGGGTCACGAGCAGTACTTC. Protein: CASSPLVSKAGHEQYF.

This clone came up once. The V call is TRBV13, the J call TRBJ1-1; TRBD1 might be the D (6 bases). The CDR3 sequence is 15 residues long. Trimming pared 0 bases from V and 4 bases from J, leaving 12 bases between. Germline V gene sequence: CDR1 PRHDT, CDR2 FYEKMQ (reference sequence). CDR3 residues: CASSLGLRDTTEAFF. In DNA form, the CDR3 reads TGTGCCAGCAGCTTAGGCCTCCGGGACACCACTGAAGCTTTCTTT.

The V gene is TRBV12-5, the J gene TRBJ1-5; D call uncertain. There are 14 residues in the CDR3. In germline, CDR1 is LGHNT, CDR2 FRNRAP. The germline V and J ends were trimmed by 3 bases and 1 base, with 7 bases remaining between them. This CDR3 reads CASGFGLSNQPQHF. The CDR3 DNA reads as TGTGCTAGTGGTTTCGGACTCAGCAATCAGCCCCAGCATTTT.

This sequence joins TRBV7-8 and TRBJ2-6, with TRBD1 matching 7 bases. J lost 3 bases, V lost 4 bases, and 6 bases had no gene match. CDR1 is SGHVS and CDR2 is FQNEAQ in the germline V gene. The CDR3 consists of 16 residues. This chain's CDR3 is CASSWAGGYGANVLTF. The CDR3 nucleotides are TGTGCCAGCAGCTGGGCAGGGGGATATGGGGCCAACGTCCTGACTTTC. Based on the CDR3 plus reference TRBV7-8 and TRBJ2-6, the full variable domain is GAGVSQSPRYKVAKRGQDVALRCDPISGHVSLFWYQQALGQGPEFLTYFQNEAQLDKSGLPSDRFFAERPEGSVSTLKIQRTQQEDSAVYLCASSWAGGYGANVLTFGAGSRLTVL.

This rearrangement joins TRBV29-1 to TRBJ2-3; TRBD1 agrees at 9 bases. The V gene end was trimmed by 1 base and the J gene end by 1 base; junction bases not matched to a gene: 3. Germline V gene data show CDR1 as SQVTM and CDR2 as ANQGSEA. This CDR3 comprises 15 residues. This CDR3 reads CSVEGGQGRTDTQYF. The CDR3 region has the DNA TGCAGCGTTGAAGGGGGACAGGGACGCACAGATACGCAGTATTTT.

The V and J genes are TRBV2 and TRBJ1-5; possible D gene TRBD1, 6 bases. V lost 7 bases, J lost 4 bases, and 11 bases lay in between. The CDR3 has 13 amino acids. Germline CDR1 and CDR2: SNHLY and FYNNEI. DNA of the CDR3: TGTGCCAGCACTAGGACAGAGAATCAGCCCCAGCATTTT. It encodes CASTRTENQPQHF.

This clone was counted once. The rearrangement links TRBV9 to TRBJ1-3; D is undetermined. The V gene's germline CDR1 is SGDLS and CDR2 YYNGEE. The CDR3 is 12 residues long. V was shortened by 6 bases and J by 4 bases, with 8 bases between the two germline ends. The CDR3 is CASNGQGNTIYF. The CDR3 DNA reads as TGTGCCAGCAACGGTCAAGGAAACACCATATATTTT.

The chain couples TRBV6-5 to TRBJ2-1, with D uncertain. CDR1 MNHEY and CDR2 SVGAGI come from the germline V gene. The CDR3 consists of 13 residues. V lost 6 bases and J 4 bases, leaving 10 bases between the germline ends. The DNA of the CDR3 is TGTGCCAGCAGAGCGAGTGGGTACAATGAGCAGTTCTTC. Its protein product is CASRASGYNEQFF.

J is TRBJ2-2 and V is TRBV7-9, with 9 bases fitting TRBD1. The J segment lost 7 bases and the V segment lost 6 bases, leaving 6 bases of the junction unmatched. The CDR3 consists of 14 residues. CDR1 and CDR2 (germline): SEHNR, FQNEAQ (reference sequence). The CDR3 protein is CASRPDRGSGELFF. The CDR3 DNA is TGTGCCAGCAGACCGGACAGGGGTAGCGGGGAGCTGTTTTTT.

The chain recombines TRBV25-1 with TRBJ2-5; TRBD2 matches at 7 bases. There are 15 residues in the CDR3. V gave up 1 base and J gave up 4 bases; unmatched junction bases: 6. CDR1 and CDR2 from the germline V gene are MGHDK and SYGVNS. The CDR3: CASSELREPTETQYF. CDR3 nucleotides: TGTGCCAGCAGTGAATTGCGGGAGCCTACAGAGACCCAGTACTTC.

In DNA form, the CDR3 reads TGCGCCAGCAGCATGGGCGGCAGCGCGAACACCGGGGAGCTGTTTTTT. It is translated as CASSMGGSANTGELFF. V is TRBV5-1 and J is TRBJ2-2, with D uncertain. The V gene's germline CDR1 is SGHRS and CDR2 YFSETQ. Trimming took off 4 bases at V and 0 bases at J, with 13 bases between the two ends. The CDR3 runs 16 residues. Drawing the rest from reference TRBV5-1 and TRBJ2-2, the complete variable domain is KAGVTQTPRYLIKTRGQQVTLSCSPISGHRSVSWYQQTPGQGLQFLFEYFSETQRNKGNFPGRFSGRQFSNSRSEMNVSTLELGDSALYLCASSMGGSANTGELFFGEGSRLTVL.

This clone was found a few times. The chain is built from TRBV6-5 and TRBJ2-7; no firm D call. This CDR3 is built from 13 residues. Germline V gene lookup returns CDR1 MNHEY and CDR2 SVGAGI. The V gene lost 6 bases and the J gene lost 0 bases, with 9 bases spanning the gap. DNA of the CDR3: TGTGCCAGCAGCCCACAGAGCTCCTACGAGCAGTACTTC. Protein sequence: CASSPQSSYEQYF.

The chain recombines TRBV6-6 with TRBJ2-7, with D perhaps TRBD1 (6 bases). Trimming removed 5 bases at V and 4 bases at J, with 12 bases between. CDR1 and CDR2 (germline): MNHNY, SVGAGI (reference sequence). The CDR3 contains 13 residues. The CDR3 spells CASSLQGKYEQYF. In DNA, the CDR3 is TGTGCCAGCAGTCTGCAGGGGAAGTACGAGCAGTACTTC.

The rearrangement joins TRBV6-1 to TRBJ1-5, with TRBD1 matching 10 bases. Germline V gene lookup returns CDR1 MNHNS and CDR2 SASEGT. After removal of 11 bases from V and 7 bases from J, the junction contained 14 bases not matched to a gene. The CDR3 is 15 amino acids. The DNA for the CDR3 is TGTGCCGGGCGCAAAACGGACAGGGGGAGGCAGCCCCAGCATTTT. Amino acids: CAGRKTDRGRQPQHF.

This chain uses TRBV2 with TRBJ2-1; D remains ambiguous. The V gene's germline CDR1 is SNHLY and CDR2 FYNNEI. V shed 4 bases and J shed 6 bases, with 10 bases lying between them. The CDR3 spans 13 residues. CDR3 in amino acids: CASSVKQFNEQFF. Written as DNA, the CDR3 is TGTGCCAGCAGTGTGAAGCAGTTCAATGAGCAGTTCTTC. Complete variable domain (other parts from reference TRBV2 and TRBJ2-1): EPEVTQTPSHQVTQMGQEVILRCVPISNHLYFYWYRQILGQKVEFLVSFYNNEISEKSEIFDDQFSVERPDGSNFTLKIRSTKLEDSAMYFCASSVKQFNEQFFGPGTRLTVL.

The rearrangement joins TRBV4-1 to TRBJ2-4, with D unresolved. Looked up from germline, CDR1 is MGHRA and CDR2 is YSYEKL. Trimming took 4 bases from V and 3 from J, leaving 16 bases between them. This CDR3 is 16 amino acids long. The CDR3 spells CASSLSYGFVKNIQYF. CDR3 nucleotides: TGCGCCAGCAGCCTCTCCTACGGATTTGTCAAAAACATTCAGTACTTC.

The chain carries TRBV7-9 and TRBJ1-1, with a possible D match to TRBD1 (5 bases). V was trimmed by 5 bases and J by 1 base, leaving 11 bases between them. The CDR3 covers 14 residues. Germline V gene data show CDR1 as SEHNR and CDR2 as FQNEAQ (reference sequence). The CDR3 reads CASSPFRGNTEAFF. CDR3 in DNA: TGTGCCAGCAGCCCCTTTAGGGGGAACACTGAAGCTTTCTTT.

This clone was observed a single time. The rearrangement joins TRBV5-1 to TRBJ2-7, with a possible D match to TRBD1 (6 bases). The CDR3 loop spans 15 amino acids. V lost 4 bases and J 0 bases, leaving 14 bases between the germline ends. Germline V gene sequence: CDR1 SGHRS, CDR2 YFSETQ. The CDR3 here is CASSQTGSGSYEQYF. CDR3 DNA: TGCGCCAGCAGCCAAACAGGGTCGGGCTCCTACGAGCAGTACTTC. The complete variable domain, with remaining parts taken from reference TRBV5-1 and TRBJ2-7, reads KAGVTQTPRYLIKTRGQQVTLSCSPISGHRSVSWYQQTPGQGLQFLFEYFSETQRNKGNFPGRFSGRQFSNSRSEMNVSTLELGDSALYLCASSQTGSGSYEQYFGPGTRLTVT.

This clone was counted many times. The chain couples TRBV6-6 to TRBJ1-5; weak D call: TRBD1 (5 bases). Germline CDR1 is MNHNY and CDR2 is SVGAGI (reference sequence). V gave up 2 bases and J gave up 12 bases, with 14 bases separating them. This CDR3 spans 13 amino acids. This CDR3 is CASSYGTSRLQHF. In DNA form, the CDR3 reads TGTGCCAGCAGTTACGGGACTTCACGCCTCCAGCATTTT.